The next 19 T cell receptor beta chains were all read from a single sample in a study of T cells expressing NK-cell markers. TCRdb reprocessed the 5' RACE reads; each CDR3 protein has one entry and no DNA is given. Its table lists almost 450,000 distinct CDR3 sequences. The specimen sequenced was blood T cells: a sorted CD56 or NKG2C T cell subset, CD4+ or CD8+ T cells, or bulk PBMC T cells (not recorded which). Receptors were obtained from a woman between 18 and 75 years old in good health.

The rearrangement uses TRBV20-1 and TRBJ1-1; TCRdb's D gene call, TRBD1, goes unchecked for lack of DNA. The CDR3 is 15 amino acids. The germline gives CDR1 DFQATT, CDR2 SNEGSKA (reference sequence). CDR3 region: CSAMGPEKMNTEAFF.

The V gene is TRBV12-3 or TRBV12-4, the J gene TRBJ1-2; the TCRdb D gene call, TRBD1, has no DNA to confirm it. This CDR3 is 14 amino acids long. The CDR3 reads CASRRTGGGYGYTF.

The chain has TRBV16 and TRBJ1-2; the D gene TCRdb calls, TRBD1, cannot be checked with no DNA. The V gene's germline CDR1 is KGHSY and CDR2 FQNENV. The CDR3 is made up of 16 amino acids. CDR3 sequence reads: CASSQSRDSRYYGYTF. The whole variable domain, filled in from reference TRBV16 and TRBJ1-2, reads GEEVAQTPKHLVRGEGQKAKLYCAPIKGHSYVFWYQQVLKNEFKFLISFQNENVFDETGMPKERFSAKCLPNSPCSLEIQATKLEDSAVYFCASSQSRDSRYYGYTFGSGTRLTVV.

This chain connects TRBV12-3 or TRBV12-4 to TRBJ2-7; TCRdb gives TRBD1 as the D gene, but with no DNA this cannot be confirmed. This CDR3 is built from 14 residues. The CDR3 is CASSTTGGRDEQYF.

V is TRBV29-1 and J is TRBJ2-1; absent DNA, TCRdb's TRBD2 call cannot be checked. The CDR3 loop spans 14 amino acids. CDR1 SQVTM and CDR2 ANQGSEA come from the germline V gene. The CDR3 here is CSVAWLAGGNEQFF.

The V call is TRBV5-5, the J call TRBJ2-3; TCRdb's D call of TRBD1 is untestable without DNA. The CDR3 runs to 13 residues. Germline-derived CDR1 and CDR2 are SGHKS and YYEKEE (reference sequence). CDR3: CASSLGVADTQYF. The full variable domain, rest sourced from reference TRBV5-5 and TRBJ2-3, is DAGVTQSPTHLIKTRGQQVTLRCSPISGHKSVSWYQQVLGQGPQFIFQYYEKEERGRGNFPDRFSARQFPNYSSELNVNALLLGDSALYLCASSLGVADTQYFGPGTRLTVL.

The V call is TRBV10-3, the J call TRBJ2-2. CDR3 length: 12 residues. Germline CDR1 reads ENHRY; CDR2 reads SYGVKD. This CDR3 is CATLGPAGELFF.

The chain is built from TRBV5-1 and TRBJ2-2; TCRdb outputs TRBD1, but without DNA this stays unchecked. Germline CDR1 and CDR2: SGHRS and YFSETQ. The CDR3 is made up of 15 amino acids. The CDR3 spells CASSLVTGYAGELFF.

This chain connects TRBV24-1 to TRBJ2-5; TCRdb gives TRBD2 as the D gene, but with no DNA this cannot be confirmed. Germline CDR1 KGHDR, CDR2 SFDVKD. This CDR3 spans 18 amino acids. CDR3 sequence: CATSDSITPSGGQETQYF.

The J gene is TRBJ1-1, the V gene TRBV4-3. CDR3 length: 13 amino acids. CDR1 and CDR2 (germline): LGHNA, YSLEER. The CDR3 region is CASSQDIVTEAFF.

V and J are TRBV30 and TRBJ2-1; there is no DNA to check the TCRdb D call of TRBD2. Germline values: CDR1 GTSNPN, CDR2 SVGIG (reference sequence). The CDR3 has 14 residues. CDR3 loop: CACTSWRVYNEQFF.

This chain joins TRBV23-1 and TRBJ1-1. TRBV23-1 carries the ORF label, with uncertain function. The CDR3 spans 14 residues. The CDR3 sequence: CASSRDALNTEAFF.

The rearrangement links TRBV5-5 to TRBJ1-4. The CDR3 is made up of 16 amino acids. CDR1 and CDR2 from the germline V gene are SGHKS and YYEKEE (reference sequence). The CDR3 loop is CASSLDPDWTGEKLFF.

The chain combines TRBV27 with TRBJ2-3. Germline CDR1 MNHEY, CDR2 SMNVEV (reference sequence). This CDR3 has 15 residues. CDR3 region: CASSLIGSVLDTQYF.

V and J are TRBV28 and TRBJ2-5; TCRdb indicates TRBD1, and absent DNA this call remains unverified. Germline-derived CDR1 and CDR2 are MDHEN and SYDVKM. The CDR3 length is 14 residues. Here the CDR3 reads CASSPTGGIETQYF.

The chain has TRBV4-3 and TRBJ2-1; TCRdb gives TRBD1 as the D gene, but with no DNA this cannot be confirmed. This CDR3 contains 14 residues. The germline CDR1 and CDR2 sequences are LGHNA and YSLEER. CDR3 residues: CASSQVGPLNEQFF.

The chain is built from TRBV5-1 and TRBJ1-1; the D call of TRBD1 rests on TCRdb alone, since no DNA is present to check it. The germline V gene has CDR1 SGHRS and CDR2 YFSETQ. The CDR3 runs to 17 residues. CDR3 sequence reads: CASSLWVGEGVNTEAFF. Looking up the rest from reference TRBV5-1 and TRBJ1-1 gives the full variable domain: KAGVTQTPRYLIKTRGQQVTLSCSPISGHRSVSWYQQTPGQGLQFLFEYFSETQRNKGNFPGRFSGRQFSNSRSEMNVSTLELGDSALYLCASSLWVGEGVNTEAFFGQGTRLTVV.

The chain uses TRBV7-3 and TRBJ2-3. Germline lookup yields CDR1 SGHTA and CDR2 FQGTGA. The CDR3 has 12 residues. CDR3 protein: CASSSDTSTQYF.

This chain joins TRBV4-3 and TRBJ1-6; TCRdb's assignment of TRBD1 cannot be checked, as there is no DNA. CDR3 size: 17 residues. Germline CDR1 LGHNA, CDR2 YSLEER. The CDR3: CASSQEETGTLNSPLHF.